This entry lists 27 T cell receptor beta chains sequenced from one sample in a study of blood T cell repertoires in COVID-19. Profiling relied on immunoSEQ multiplex PCR, and the TCRdb table lists in-frame clones only, not all of them. Here the sample spans 150,000 to 160,000 clones, 75% to 90% being singletons. Input material: peripheral blood. The receptor source for this set is a man aged 55 to 70 with acute or convalescent COVID-19.

As for this clone: This sample also contains other DNA sequences that code for the same CDR3. The CDR3 DNA reads as TGCGCCAGCAGCCCCGGACTAGGAGAGGATACGCAGTATTTT. Translated: CASSPGLGEDTQYF. The rearrangement joins TRBV4-3 to TRBJ2-3; the match to TRBD2 covers 7 bases. Germline-derived CDR1 and CDR2 are LGHNA and YSLEER. The CDR3 is made up of 14 amino acids. With 4 bases clipped from V and 6 bases from J, the junction kept 7 bases outside the gene matches.

The chain is built from TRBV3-1 (or the pseudogene TRBV3-2) and TRBJ1-4; 7 positions match TRBD1. Germline CDR1 and CDR2: LGHDT and YNNKEL (reference sequence). The CDR3 extends over 14 amino acids. The ends lost 4 bases at V and 3 bases at J; junction bases unmatched: 2. CDR3: CASSPTGPNEKLFF. The CDR3 bases are TGTGCCAGCAGCCCGACAGGGCCTAATGAAAAACTGTTTTTT.

The chain uses TRBV28 and TRBJ2-3; D is uncertain. Germline V gene data show CDR1 as MDHEN and CDR2 as SYDVKM. Trimming pared 4 bases from V and 1 base from J, leaving 6 bases between. The CDR3 is made up of 13 amino acids. CDR3 loop: CASSSGRTDTQYF. Here the CDR3 DNA reads TGTGCCAGCAGTTCGGGTCGCACAGATACGCAGTATTTT.

This clone was observed a single time. J is TRBJ1-1 and V is TRBV4-1, with a possible D match to TRBD1 (6 bases). CDR3 length: 14 amino acids. V was shortened by 0 bases and J by 7 bases, with 12 bases between the two germline ends. Germline V gives CDR1 MGHRA, CDR2 YSYEKL. The CDR3 sequence: CASSQDWTADEAFF. In DNA, the CDR3 is TGCGCCAGCAGCCAAGATTGGACAGCGGATGAAGCTTTCTTT.

V usage is TRBV6-5 and J usage is TRBJ1-6; 9 bases are a match to TRBD1. Germline V gives CDR1 MNHEY, CDR2 SVGAGI. This CDR3 has 14 residues. The V gene end was trimmed by 1 base and the J gene end by 13 bases; junction bases not matched to a gene: 5. Here the CDR3 DNA reads TGTGCCAGCAGTTACTTCGGACAGGGGTCCCCCCTCCACTTT. Protein sequence: CASSYFGQGSPLHF.

The CDR3 region is CASSLGGGFNEQFF. DNA of the CDR3: TGCGCCAGCAGCTTGGGCGGGGGTTTCAATGAGCAGTTCTTC. The chain uses TRBV5-1 and TRBJ2-1; 7 bases map to TRBD2. Germline V gene data show CDR1 as SGHRS and CDR2 as YFSETQ. The trim removed 0 bases at V and 6 bases at J, leaving 3 bases unmatched. CDR3 size: 14 residues.

This sequence joins TRBV6-5 and TRBJ1-2, with D perhaps matching TRBD1 (5 bases). Trimming removed 6 bases from V and 0 bases from J, with 11 bases in between. The CDR3 runs 14 residues. The germline CDR1 and CDR2 sequences are MNHEY and SVGAGI. The CDR3 region has the DNA TGTGCCAGCAGCCGGGACTCAGCTAACTATGGCTACACCTTC. Amino acid sequence: CASSRDSANYGYTF.

The table lists this clone with a few counts. V is TRBV6-5 and J is TRBJ1-3; D gene unclear. Trimming stripped 7 bases from V and 2 bases from J, with 9 bases between. CDR3 length: 13 amino acids. Germline V gene sequence: CDR1 MNHEY, CDR2 SVGAGI. The CDR3 DNA reads TGTGCCAGCACCCGGGGTCCTGGAAACACCATATATTTT. Its protein is CASTRGPGNTIYF.

The chain couples TRBV28 to TRBJ1-4; 10 bases agree with TRBD1. V lost 5 bases and J lost 11; bases outside the gene matches: 11. Germline values: CDR1 MDHEN, CDR2 SYDVKM. The CDR3 length is 15 residues. The CDR3 DNA reads TGTGCCAGCAGTCCACCGGGACAGGGGACGGGTAAACTGTTTTTT. This encodes CASSPPGQGTGKLFF.

This chain links TRBV12-3 or TRBV12-4 with TRBJ1-1; 7 bases line up with TRBD1. The CDR3 totals 13 residues. Trimming took 6 bases from V and 5 from J; bases not matched to a gene: 6. CDR3 nucleotides: TGTGCCAGCAGGTTACAGGGGTCGACTGAAGCTTTCTTT. Amino acid sequence: CASRLQGSTEAFF.

This clone came up a few times. This sequence joins TRBV9 and TRBJ1-2; 7 bases agree with TRBD1. This CDR3 contains 16 residues. Germline values: CDR1 SGDLS, CDR2 YYNGEE. Losses at the gene ends were 3 bases for V and 0 bases for J; bases not matched to a gene: 8. The CDR3 region is CASSDHTQGSNYGYTF. CDR3 coding DNA: TGTGCCAGCAGCGATCATACACAGGGGTCTAACTATGGCTACACCTTC.

J is TRBJ2-1 and V is TRBV6-4; unclear D gene. This CDR3 has 15 amino acids. Germline V CDR1 and CDR2: MRHNA, SNTAGT. V was cut by 4 bases and J by 0 bases, with 10 bases left in between. The chain's CDR3 is CASSVEASSYNEQFF. DNA of the CDR3: TGTGCCAGCAGTGTCGAGGCCAGCTCCTACAATGAGCAGTTCTTC.

The chain uses TRBV4-2 and TRBJ1-4; D unclear. V lost 0 bases and J 6 bases, leaving 11 bases between the germline ends. The germline V gene encodes CDR1 LGHNA and CDR2 YNFKEQ. This CDR3 contains 15 residues. The DNA of the CDR3 is TGTGCCAGCAGCCAAGATCTTAGGAGGGATGAAAAACTGTTTTTT. Translation: CASSQDLRRDEKLFF.

This CDR3 reads CASSGGNTGVNGYTF. CDR3 sequence (DNA): TGTGCCAGTAGCGGGGGTAATACAGGGGTGAACGGCTACACCTTC. The rearrangement uses TRBV19 and TRBJ1-2; 7 bases agree with TRBD1. The trim removed 6 bases at V and 8 bases at J, leaving 15 bases unmatched. Germline V gives CDR1 LNHDA, CDR2 SQIVND (reference sequence). The length of the CDR3 is 15 residues.

The chain couples TRBV6-5 to TRBJ2-7; 8 bases fit TRBD2. Germline values: CDR1 MNHEY, CDR2 SVGAGI. The CDR3 sequence is 16 residues long. The V gene end was trimmed by 3 bases and the J gene end by 3 bases; junction bases not matched to a gene: 10. CDR3 bases: TGTGCCAGCAGTTATTTGTTTGCGGGGGGAGTCTACGAGCAGTACTTC. Residues: CASSYLFAGGVYEQYF.

The chain employs TRBV5-4 and TRBJ2-3, with 8 bases that match TRBD2. The CDR3 has 17 residues. V dropped 6 bases and J dropped 1; count of bases not matched to a gene: 13. Germline lookup yields CDR1 SGHNT and CDR2 YYREEE (reference sequence). The CDR3 reads CASTSREASGGTDTQYF. CDR3 in DNA: TGTGCCAGCACCTCGCGGGAGGCGTCAGGAGGCACAGATACGCAGTATTTT.

CDR3 sequence: CASSSSTGRGTEAFF. CDR3 DNA: TGCGCCAGCAGCTCATCAACAGGGCGGGGGACTGAAGCTTTCTTT. The rearrangement joins TRBV5-1 to TRBJ1-1; maybe TRBD1 (6 bases). The V and J ends lost 3 bases and 5 bases respectively, with 17 bases between them. Germline CDR1 and CDR2: SGHRS and YFSETQ. The CDR3 has 15 residues.

V is TRBV10-3 and J is TRBJ2-3, with 7 nucleotides matching TRBD2. The CDR3 has 16 residues. Germline V gene data show CDR1 as ENHRY and CDR2 as SYGVKD. V lost 5 bases, J lost 2 bases, and 10 bases stayed unmatched. The CDR3 DNA sequence: TGTGCCATCAGTTCATCCGGACTAGATTTCACAGATACGCAGTATTTT. This encodes CAISSSGLDFTDTQYF.

The V call is TRBV5-6, the J call TRBJ2-1; 14 bases are shared with TRBD2. Germline CDR1 and CDR2: SGHDT and YYEEEE. The CDR3 is made up of 18 amino acids. V trimming: 4 bases; J trimming: 3 bases; junction bases outside the gene matches: 9. In DNA form, the CDR3 reads TGTGCCAGCAGCCGACCGACTAGCGGGAGGGCCCTCTACAATGAGCAGTTCTTC. Protein sequence: CASSRPTSGRALYNEQFF.

CDR3 residues: CASSITGQGISPLHF. The CDR3 nucleotides read TGTGCCAGCAGTATCACGGGACAGGGTATTTCACCCCTCCACTTT. The chain employs TRBV27 and TRBJ1-6; 9 bases match TRBD1. The V segment lost 5 bases and the J segment 9 bases; nucleotides outside the gene matches: 8. Germline V gene lookup returns CDR1 MNHEY and CDR2 SMNVEV (reference sequence). CDR3 length: 15 residues.

This chain links TRBV5-1 with TRBJ1-3; 10 nucleotides line up with TRBD1. Germline V gene sequence: CDR1 SGHRS, CDR2 YFSETQ. The CDR3 is 20 residues long. Losses at the gene ends were 0 bases for V and 0 bases for J; bases not matched to a gene: 12. CDR3 protein: CASSLARDRGPSFSGNTIYF. CDR3 DNA sequence: TGCGCCAGCAGCTTGGCCCGGGACAGGGGCCCCTCTTTCTCTGGAAACACCATATATTTT.

This chain connects TRBV12-3 or TRBV12-4 to TRBJ2-7; D is undetermined. The CDR3 covers 13 residues. Trimming took 3 bases from V and 3 from J, leaving 9 bases between them. The CDR3 DNA is TGTGCCAGCAGTTTTGCAGATAACTACGAGCAGTACTTC. It yields the protein CASSFADNYEQYF.

The chain is built from TRBV19 and TRBJ1-2; 11 bases match TRBD1. CDR3 length: 15 residues. After removal of 5 bases from V and 5 bases from J, the junction contained 7 bases not matched to a gene. Germline assignment: CDR1 LNHDA and CDR2 SQIVND (reference sequence). The CDR3 region has the DNA TGTGCCAGTAGTTCCGGACAGGGGGCCCCATATGGCTACACCTTC. This gives the protein CASSSGQGAPYGYTF.

A few counts support this clone. CDR3 region: CASKAGTSDTQYF. CDR3 bases: TGTGCCAGCAAAGCGGGGACCTCGGATACGCAGTATTTT. The V and J genes are TRBV2 and TRBJ2-3; 7 nucleotides align to TRBD2. The CDR3 has 13 amino acids. V dropped 7 bases and J dropped 6; count of bases not matched to a gene: 7. CDR1 is SNHLY, CDR2 FYNNEI, per germline. Using reference TRBV2 and TRBJ2-3 for the parts outside the CDR3, the full variable domain is EPEVTQTPSHQVTQMGQEVILRCVPISNHLYFYWYRQILGQKVEFLVSFYNNEISEKSEIFDDQFSVERPDGSNFTLKIRSTKLEDSAMYFCASKAGTSDTQYFGPGTRLTVL.

The chain uses TRBV29-1 and TRBJ2-1, with D maybe TRBD2 (5 bases). Per germline, CDR1 SQVTM and CDR2 ANQGSEA. Trimming removed 4 bases from V and 9 bases from J, with 16 bases in between. This CDR3 contains 13 residues. This CDR3 reads CSVADLGVSEQFF. The CDR3 DNA reads as TGCAGCGTTGCCGATCTCGGGGTGAGTGAGCAGTTCTTC.

The chain is built from TRBV4-3 and TRBJ2-1, with 7 bases fitting TRBD1. Germline lookup yields CDR1 LGHNA and CDR2 YSLEER. The CDR3 loop spans 14 amino acids. Unmatched junction bases numbered 6, after V lost 4 bases and J lost 6 bases. This CDR3 reads CASSPDRAPNEQFF. DNA for the CDR3: TGCGCCAGCAGCCCTGACAGGGCTCCCAATGAGCAGTTCTTC.

This chain connects TRBV18 to TRBJ1-2, with 9 positions matching TRBD1. The CDR3 is 15 amino acids. With 2 bases clipped from V and 2 bases from J, the junction kept 3 bases outside the gene matches. The germline V gene encodes CDR1 KGHSH and CDR2 LQKENI. This CDR3 reads CASSPDGTGNYGYTF. For the CDR3, the DNA is TGTGCCAGCTCACCAGACGGGACAGGGAACTATGGCTACACCTTC. Full variable domain (remainder filled in from reference TRBV18 and TRBJ1-2): NAGVMQNPRHLVRRRGQEARLRCSPMKGHSHVYWYRQLPEEGLKFMVYLQKENIIDESGMPKERFSAEFPKEGPSILRIQQVVRGDSAAYFCASSPDGTGNYGYTFGSGTRLTVV.